This T cell receptor beta chain originates from a study of T cell responses to AZD1222 COVID-19 vaccine (dated by TCRdb to the early 2020s). Context from the whole study: A total of 230 to 250 trial participants underwent TCR sequencing, of whom 207 had received two doses of AZD1222 and approximately 26 had received two doses of the MenACWY control vaccine. Enrollment into the trials was organized by age into subgroups of 18-55, 56-69 and 70-plus years, and those subgroups contained about 150, 27 and 61 TCR-sequenced participants, respectively. The study at large found these results: CD4 TCRs associated with the vaccine covered the entire spike protein, and the dominant responses were in regions 160-218 and 743-854. Because no day 14 peak-response samples were available, repertoires were characterized only after the peak T cell response. Reportedly, close to half of the unique spike-specific TCRs recognized epitopes lying outside the regions that are mutated in the B.1.351 and B.1.1.7 variants. Conclusions about previously exposed vaccinees are limited because only six or seven AZD1222 recipients were SARS-CoV-2 seropositive at baseline. Participants were mostly white British and included more females than males, and it was suggested by the authors that clonal diversity may have been underestimated. In the small 56-69-year group, the increase in depth fell short of significance, most likely because of low power. After two AZD1222 doses, spike-specific TCR breadth and depth were significantly higher than at day 0 and than in MenACWY recipients.

The CDR3 regions of human TCRbeta chains were analyzed by immunosequencing. The original methods were these. Repertoire TCRs were checked for matches against a reference library of SARS-CoV-2-specific TCRs that had been generated using the MIRA antigen-specificity platform. Breadth was defined as the fraction of unique TCRs that were SARS-CoV-2-associated. Depth was defined as the fraction of total T cells that were SARS-CoV-2-associated. Using the MIRA data, each spike-specific TCR was mapped to the spike region that the TCR reacts to and placed in a CD4 or CD8 class. Log10-transformed breadth and depth values were compared by one-way ANOVA with Sidak's multiple comparisons tests. Sourced from immuneACCESS, this table was stored by TCRdb with only in-frame sequences that have V and J called. A share of the clones is absent; for the studies checked, an unresolved V gene accounts for under half, and the remainder has no known explanation. V and J calls and clone size are given by that table; D and trimming were obtained from the DNA. Counted in this sample were 95,000 to 130,000 clones; around 85% of them appeared once. The ten top clones hold roughly 3.7% of the sample.

Note on this clone: The specificity of this receptor is unknown. No per-base quality is available; no much larger clone lies one base away.

Here V drops 1 base and J drops 1 base, and the junction holds 2 bases not matched to any gene. CDR1 and CDR2, per the germline V gene, are MGHRA and YSYEKL. The CDR3, cysteine through phenylalanine, is 16 amino acids long. CDR3 DNA only is kept here, 48 bases in frame from base 1. The meaning of the sample's time point label: baseline before first vaccination. The sample's treatment or condition label, decoded: meningococcal conjugate vaccine given as trial control. Vaccinee samples came from UK trials COV001 and COV002, including a single-blind randomized controlled phase 2/3 trial of AZD1222 (ChAdOx1 nCoV-19) in healthy adults. Trial participant PBMC samples were collected at day 0 and day 28 after the second dose for TCRbeta chain sequencing.

The chain links TRBV4-1 with TRBJ1-3; TRBD1 agrees with 9 junctional bases. Sequencing used peripheral blood, obtained on day 0 of MenACWY control vaccination. The sequence was collected from an adult in good health. The CDR3 loop reads CASSQGGTGSGNTIYF. The bases read TGCGCCAGCAGCCAAGGGGGGACAGGGTCTGGAAACACCATATATTTT.